The next 28 T cell receptor beta chains were all read from a single sample in a study of blood T cells in healthy people across ages. A second roughly 6 to 12 cycle PCR used barcoded and J-beta primers. From the 5' RACE reads, TCRdb called clonotypes with MiXCR, one entry per CDR3 protein. The sample comprises about 1.5 million distinct CDR3 sequences, roughly 45% of which are singletons, and approximately 7.9% rests with the top ten. Sequencing used blood. Every receptor here comes from a woman aged 18-35 years in good health.

CDR3: CASSLGKGRRTSGDTEAFF. The CDR3 DNA follows: TGTGCCAGCAGCTTAGGAAAGGGACGGCGAACATCCGGGGACACTGAAGCTTTCTTT. V is TRBV11-2 and J is TRBJ1-1; tentative D call: TRBD1 (5 bases). Trimming took 1 base from V and 3 from J, leaving 24 bases between them. The CDR3 length is 19 residues. From germline, CDR1 is SGHAT and CDR2 FQNNGV.

The rearrangement joins TRBV10-3 to TRBJ1-3; D possibly corresponds to TRBD1 (5 bases). The CDR3 covers 16 residues. CDR1 ENHRY and CDR2 SYGVKD come from the germline V gene. Trimming took off 6 bases at V and 5 bases at J, with 20 bases between the two ends. The DNA for the CDR3 is TGTGCCATCAGCCCAGACGGGGGGGAATTCAGAAACACCATATATTTT. Amino acid sequence: CAISPDGGEFRNTIYF.

In this sample, this clonotype turned up many times. CDR3 protein: CAIKTSGSYEQYF. Here the CDR3 DNA reads TGTGCCATCAAGACTAGTGGATCTTACGAGCAGTACTTC. The chain combines TRBV10-3 with TRBJ2-7, with D tentatively TRBD2 (6 bases). Per germline, CDR1 ENHRY and CDR2 SYGVKD. This CDR3 has 13 residues. Trimming took off 7 bases at V and 4 bases at J, with 14 bases between the two ends.

This clonotype was found a few times. The chain is built from TRBV2 and TRBJ1-2; no clear D gene. The CDR3 loop spans 15 amino acids. V was pared by 6 bases and J by 5 bases, with 19 bases between. Germline V gives CDR1 SNHLY, CDR2 FYNNEI. The CDR3 reads CASSLSPHGDYGYTF. CDR3 bases: TGTGCCAGCAGCCTTTCCCCGCATGGGGATTATGGCTACACCTTC.

CDR3 region: CASESGGQNEQFF. CDR3 bases: TGTGCCAGCGAGTCGGGGGGCCAAAATGAGCAGTTCTTC. The chain employs TRBV9 and TRBJ2-1, with a weak D call TRBD2 (7 bases). Germline V CDR1 and CDR2: SGDLS, YYNGEE. The ends were cut back, 7 bases at V and 7 bases at J, with 15 bases in the middle. This CDR3 contains 13 residues.

CDR3 sequence: CASSDRDRGTEAFF. CDR3 sequence (DNA): TGTGCCAGCAGTGACCGGGACAGAGGGACTGAAGCTTTCTTT. The chain uses TRBV12-3 or TRBV12-4 and TRBJ1-1, with TRBD1 identical over 7 bases. The V and J ends lost 5 bases and 5 bases, in that order; junction bases with no gene match: 8. The CDR3 has 14 amino acids.

The sample holds a few counts of this clonotype. V is TRBV6-5 and J is TRBJ2-7; D is unresolved. V dropped 2 bases and J dropped 7 bases, with 18 bases sitting between them. The germline CDR1 and CDR2 sequences are MNHEY and SVGAGI. The CDR3 is 15 residues long. The CDR3 sequence: CASSYAGSPLGEQYF. Written as DNA, the CDR3 is TGTGCCAGCAGTTACGCCGGGTCCCCCCTGGGGGAGCAGTACTTC.

This clonotype has just a few counts. V and J are TRBV9 and TRBJ1-5; 11 bases are a match to TRBD1. In germline, CDR1 is SGDLS, CDR2 YYNGEE. V lost 3 bases, J lost 1 base, and 3 bases stayed unmatched. The CDR3 totals 16 residues. The CDR3 loop is CASSAGTGGSNQPQHF. DNA of the CDR3: TGTGCCAGCAGCGCGGGGACAGGGGGGAGCAATCAGCCCCAGCATTTT.

A single count supports this clonotype. The chain employs TRBV7-2 and TRBJ1-1; TRBD1 agrees at 8 bases. From germline, CDR1 is SGHTA and CDR2 FQGNSA. The CDR3 contains 13 residues. Trimming at V came to 6 bases and at J to 5 bases, leaving 5 bases not matched to a gene. The CDR3 DNA reads TGTGCCAGCAGTCAGGGGGCTATTACTGAAGCTTTCTTT. This codes for CASSQGAITEAFF.

The chain recombines TRBV28 with TRBJ1-2; 7 positions match TRBD1. The CDR3 contains 13 residues. Germline-derived CDR1 and CDR2 are MDHEN and SYDVKM. Trimming removed 6 bases from V and 4 bases from J; junction bases left unmatched: 5. The CDR3 reads CASRKTGSYGYTF. CDR3 nucleotide sequence: TGTGCCAGCAGGAAGACAGGGTCCTATGGCTACACCTTC.

The CDR3 sequence is CAITIRTGRIDEQYF. In DNA, the CDR3 is TGTGCCATTACGATTAGGACAGGAAGGATCGACGAGCAGTACTTC. The chain recombines TRBV6-1 with TRBJ2-7; TRBD1 matches at 7 bases. The CDR3 length is 15 residues. Losses at the gene ends were 10 bases for V and 5 bases for J; bases not matched to a gene: 17. Per the germline V gene, CDR1 is MNHNS and CDR2 is SASEGT.

There are many counts of this clonotype. V usage is TRBV6-1 and J usage is TRBJ2-3, with TRBD2 identical over 10 bases. Per the germline V gene, CDR1 is MNHNS and CDR2 is SASEGT. This CDR3 contains 15 residues. V dropped 2 bases and J dropped 8; count of bases not matched to a gene: 7. This CDR3 is CASSELAGGFGTQYF. In DNA, the CDR3 is TGTGCCAGCAGTGAATTAGCGGGAGGCTTCGGTACGCAGTATTTT.

V and J are TRBV12-3 or TRBV12-4 and TRBJ1-3; possibly TRBD1 for D (5 bases). V gave up 3 bases and J gave up 3 bases, with 12 bases separating them. This CDR3 is 15 amino acids long. DNA of the CDR3: TGTGCCAGCAGTTTTCCAGGGATGATTGGAAACACCATATATTTT. It yields the protein CASSFPGMIGNTIYF.

This clonotype occurred a few times. The V call is TRBV6-5, the J call TRBJ2-1; 9 bases map to TRBD1. CDR3 length: 17 amino acids. J lost 4 bases, V lost 5 bases, and 12 bases had no gene match. Per the germline V gene, CDR1 is MNHEY and CDR2 is SVGAGI. The DNA of the CDR3 is TGTGCCAGCAGTCTACGACAGGGGGGGGTTAAGTACAATGAGCAGTTCTTC. Translated, it gives CASSLRQGGVKYNEQFF.

This clonotype was observed a handful of times. V is TRBV5-1 and J is TRBJ2-4; no definite D call. Trimming pared 0 bases from V and 6 bases from J, leaving 7 bases between. The CDR3 contains 13 residues. Germline CDR1 SGHRS, CDR2 YFSETQ. The CDR3 DNA reads as TGCGCCAGCAGCTTGGTACAACTAAACATTCAGTACTTC. This translates into CASSLVQLNIQYF.

CDR3: CASSQPGTQYF. CDR3 DNA: TGCGCCAGCAGCCAGCCGGGGACCCAGTACTTC. V and J are TRBV4-1 and TRBJ2-7, with unresolved D. The J call may be in error: the DNA end matches TRBJ2-5 better. This CDR3 region has 11 residues. Germline CDR1 is MGHRA and CDR2 is YSYEKL.

The CDR3 protein is CASSYQYHQPQHF. The CDR3, as DNA: TGTGCCAGCAGTTATCAGTACCACCAGCCCCAGCATTTT. The chain couples TRBV6-2 or TRBV6-3 to TRBJ1-5; D gene ambiguous. Looked up from germline, CDR1 is MNHEY and CDR2 is SVGEGT. V lost 3 bases, J lost 7 bases, and 10 bases lay in between. This CDR3 spans 13 amino acids.

V and J are TRBV10-3 and TRBJ2-3, with D maybe TRBD2 (6 bases). Trimming shortened V by 8 bases and J by 1 base, and 13 bases separated the two germline ends. This CDR3 comprises 14 residues. Germline CDR1 is ENHRY and CDR2 is SYGVKD. The DNA for the CDR3 is TGTGCCATCGGGGGTACTAGCCGCACAGATACGCAGTATTTT. Protein: CAIGGTSRTDTQYF.

V usage is TRBV6-5 and J usage is TRBJ2-1, with TRBD1 identical over 8 bases. Germline CDR1 reads MNHEY; CDR2 reads SVGAGI. V shed 6 bases and J 7 bases; nucleotides not matched to a gene: 8. This CDR3 comprises 14 residues. The DNA for the CDR3 is TGTGCCAGCAGACTCGACAGGGGTGAAAATGAGCAGTTCTTC. Translation gives CASRLDRGENEQFF.

On this clonotype: Mismatch with germline at one junction end may stem from a read error. This sequence joins TRBV5-1 and TRBJ2-1, with 8 bases aligning to TRBD2. CDR1 and CDR2 from the germline V gene are SGHRS and YFSETQ. This CDR3 region has 15 residues. The CDR3 DNA reads as TGCGCCAGCAACACCGGGGGTAGCGGGGCCAATGGGCAGTTCTTC. Amino acids: CASNTGGSGANGQFF.

The chain carries TRBV12-3 or TRBV12-4 and TRBJ1-5, with 8 bases identical to TRBD1. This CDR3 is 15 amino acids long. The trim removed 5 bases at V and 3 bases at J, leaving 6 bases unmatched. The CDR3 loop is CASSRDRGDNQPQHF. CDR3 in DNA: TGTGCCAGCAGTCGTGACAGGGGAGACAATCAGCCCCAGCATTTT.

This clonotype was observed a few times. The chain links TRBV20-1 to TRBJ1-5, with 9 bases matching TRBD1. There are 14 residues in the CDR3. Germline V gene lookup returns CDR1 DFQATT and CDR2 SNEGSKA (reference sequence). The V gene end was trimmed by 6 bases and the J gene end by 1 base; junction bases not matched to a gene: 4. CDR3 in DNA: TGCAGTGCCACGGACAGGGGAAGCAATCAGCCCCAGCATTTT. Translation gives CSATDRGSNQPQHF.

V and J are TRBV5-1 and TRBJ2-1, with 7 bases that match TRBD1. The CDR3 consists of 15 residues. The junction had 17 bases not matched to a gene; V was cut back by 4 bases and J by 13 bases. The germline V gene has CDR1 SGHRS and CDR2 YFSETQ. CDR3 DNA sequence: TGCGCCAGCAGCGTAGCCGGGACAGTCAGAGAGACCCAGTTCTTC. Protein product: CASSVAGTVRETQFF.

The chain joins TRBV7-9 to TRBJ2-3; 10 bases are a match to TRBD2. There are 18 residues in the CDR3. CDR1 is SEHNR, CDR2 FQNEAQ, per germline (reference sequence). Unmatched junction bases numbered 17, after V lost 5 bases and J lost 6 bases. Here the CDR3 DNA reads TGTGCCAGCAGCGGGAGGGCCCTAGCGGGGGTCCGTGTGGATACGCAGTATTTT. Protein product: CASSGRALAGVRVDTQYF.

This clonotype was detected a few times. The rearrangement joins TRBV27 to TRBJ1-5; D is unresolved. The CDR3 sequence is 14 residues long. V gave up 3 bases and J gave up 4 bases, with 10 bases separating them. CDR1 and CDR2 (germline): MNHEY, SMNVEV (reference sequence). This CDR3 reads CASSFSHQNQPQHF. CDR3 nucleotides: TGTGCCAGCAGTTTCTCACACCAGAATCAGCCCCAGCATTTT.

This clonotype was seen only a few times. The chain couples TRBV6-1 to TRBJ2-3; D is possibly TRBD2 (7 bases). The CDR3 extends over 12 amino acids. The germline V gene has CDR1 MNHNS and CDR2 SASEGT. Trimming removed 8 bases from V and 2 bases from J, with 8 bases in between. CDR3: CASGGATDTQYF. As DNA, the CDR3 is TGTGCCAGCGGGGGGGCCACAGATACGCAGTATTTT.

This rearrangement joins TRBV4-1 to TRBJ1-4; D may be TRBD1 (5 bases). Trimming stripped 0 bases from V and 3 bases from J, with 11 bases between. This CDR3 contains 16 residues. Germline CDR1 MGHRA, CDR2 YSYEKL. The CDR3 loop is CASSQDYRQSNEKLFF. CDR3 DNA sequence: TGCGCCAGCAGCCAAGATTACAGGCAGTCTAATGAAAAACTGTTTTTT.

This clonotype was observed a few times. The chain links TRBV29-1 to TRBJ2-5; D not certain. The CDR3 has 11 amino acids. Trimming pared 7 bases from V and 5 bases from J, leaving 11 bases between. Germline assignment: CDR1 SQVTM and CDR2 ANQGSEA. The CDR3 nucleotides are TGCAGCGGAAGGTTGGGGGAGACCCAGTACTTC. Amino acids: CSGRLGETQYF.